These T cell receptor beta chains were read from a single sample in a study of Siglec-9 on CD8 T cells in melanoma. TCRdb's copy holds only in-frame clones and misses some; the assay was immunoSEQ multiplex PCR. This table holds roughly 30,000 clones, about 80% found once. The sequenced sample consisted of Siglec-9- CD8+ T cells sorted from blood. The receptors were sampled from a human donor in good health. CDR3s include the opening cysteine and the closing phenylalanine or tryptophan. Each record gives: D gene, J gene, V gene, CDR3 DNA, CDR3 protein. D genes are given only for firm matches.

>TRBD1|TRBJ1-1|TRBV27
TGTGCCAGCAGTCCAGAGGGACAGGGACCCTGGAGAGGTGAAGCTTTCTTT
CASSPEGQGPWRGEAFF
>TRBD1|TRBJ1-1|TRBV2
TGTGCCAGCAGGGAAACCATGACAGGGCTGAACACTGAAGCTTTCTTT
CASRETMTGLNTEAFF
>NA|TRBJ1-1|TRBV7-6
TGTGCCAGCAGCTTAGGCCCAAGGACTGAAGCTTTCTTT
CASSLGPRTEAFF
>NA|TRBJ2-1|TRBV7-8
TGTGCCAGCAGCTTACAGGGTATCGACAATGAGCAGTTCTTC
CASSLQGIDNEQFF
>TRBD1|TRBJ2-3|TRBV27
TGTGCCAGCAGCCACAGGACAGGGGTCACAGATACGCAGTATTTT
CASSHRTGVTDTQYF
>NA|TRBJ2-3|TRBV7-2
TGTGCCAGCAGCTTAGGGCGGTACACAGATACGCAGTATTTT
CASSLGRYTDTQYF
>TRBD2|TRBJ2-1|TRBV13
TGTGCCAGCAACAGCGGGAGACTCTCCTACAATGAGCAGTTCTTC
CASNSGRLSYNEQFF
>TRBD2|TRBJ2-1|TRBV5-4
TGTGCCAGCAGCTTTGGCGGGGGGGTTTACTACAATGAGCAGTTCTTC
CASSFGGGVYYNEQFF
>NA|TRBJ1-2|TRBV27
TGTGCCAGCAGTGCCCAACCGGGAAACTATGGCTACACCTTC
CASSAQPGNYGYTF
>NA|TRBJ2-1|TRBV15
TGTGCCACCAGCCCCTACCGGGACCCCTCCTACAATGAGCAGTTCTTC
CATSPYRDPSYNEQFF
>NA|TRBJ1-2|TRBV9
TGTGCCAGCAGCGTAGCCGGGGCCGAGATGTATGGCTACACCTTC
CASSVAGAEMYGYTF
>NA|TRBJ2-1|TRBV7-9
TGTGCCAGCAGCCCTTCAAGGAATGAGCAGTTCTTC
CASSPSRNEQFF
>TRBD1|TRBJ2-5|TRBV11-3
TGTGCCAGCAGCTCCGGTGAGGGGGCGGACCAAGAGACCCAGTACTTC
CASSSGEGADQETQYF
>TRBD2|TRBJ2-5|TRBV13
TGTGCCAGCAGCCGAACCGCGGGGGACCAAGAGACCCAGTACTTC
CASSRTAGDQETQYF
>NA|TRBJ2-2|TRBV15
TGTGCCACCAGCAGTGAATTGGACGTAGGCACCGGGGAGCTGTTTTTT
CATSSELDVGTGELFF
>NA|TRBJ1-5|TRBV5-5
TGTGCCAGCAGCTTGGCAGTCTTTGAGACTGTATATAGCAATCAGCCCCAGCATTTT
CASSLAVFETVYSNQPQHF
>TRBD1|TRBJ2-1|TRBV6-5
TGTGCCAGCAGTACGACAGGGAACAATGAGCAGTTCTTC
CASSTTGNNEQFF
>TRBD2|TRBJ2-1|TRBV19
TGTGCCAGTAGTAGAGGGACTAGCGGGACCAATGAGCAGTTCTTC
CASSRGTSGTNEQFF
>TRBD1|TRBJ2-1|TRBV4-1
TGCGCCAGCAGCCAAAAAGGGGGGACAGGGATAACCTACAATGAGCAGTTCTTC
CASSQKGGTGITYNEQFF
>TRBD2|TRBJ2-5|TRBV7-2
TGTGCCAGCAGCCCTTTAGCGGGAGGGCCGGAGACCCAGTACTTC
CASSPLAGGPETQYF
>NA|TRBJ1-5|TRBV10-2
TGCGCCACCCAAGAGGCGACGACTATCAATCAGCCCCAGCATTTT
CATQEATTINQPQHF
>TRBD1|TRBJ2-3|TRBV27
TGTGCCAGCAGTTTTCTCGGACAGGGATACACAGATACGCAGTATTTT
CASSFLGQGYTDTQYF
>NA|TRBJ2-5|TRBV5-4
TGTGCCAGCAGCTTGGAGTCACGGGAGACCCAGTACTTC
CASSLESRETQYF
>NA|TRBJ2-5|TRBV27
TGTGCCAGCAGTTTATCGGGGCGGCAGGAGACCCAGTACTTC
CASSLSGRQETQYF
>NA|TRBJ1-4|TRBV7-9
TGTGCCAGCAGCTTCGTAGCAGGAACTAATGAAAAACTGTTTTTT
CASSFVAGTNEKLFF
>NA|TRBJ2-1|TRBV9
TGTGCCAGCAGCGCCGAATACAATGAGCAGTTCTTC
CASSAEYNEQFF
>NA|TRBJ2-2|TRBV10-2
TGCGCCAGTTACACTTTAACCGGGGAGCTGTTTTTT
CASYTLTGELFF
>NA|TRBJ2-3|TRBV6-5
TGTGCCAGCAGTTATCGTCCGTTTGGCACAGATACGCAGTATTTT
CASSYRPFGTDTQYF
>NA|TRBJ1-2|TRBV13
TGTGCCAGCAGCTTCGCTCGATCATCGCGGGGCTACACCTTC
CASSFARSSRGYTF
>NA|TRBJ2-7|TRBV19
TGTGCCAGTAGTCACCCCTTCAGGGCCGAGCAGTACTTC
CASSHPFRAEQYF
>NA|TRBJ1-6|TRBV11-2
TGTGCCAGCAGCTTAAGCACAGGGTATAATTCACCCCTCCACTTT
CASSLSTGYNSPLHF
>NA|TRBJ2-1|TRBV10-3
TGTGCCATCAGTGAGCCCGGACAGGAGCAGTTCTTC
CAISEPGQEQFF
>NA|TRBJ2-5|TRBV27
TGTGCCAGCAGCCCGGGACTCTTCCAAGAGACCCAGTACTTC
CASSPGLFQETQYF
>NA|TRBJ1-1|TRBV28
TGTGCCAGCAGTTTTGCTTGGGGGAGTACTGAAGCTTTCTTT
CASSFAWGSTEAFF
>NA|TRBJ1-3|TRBV27
TGTGCCGGCAGGCTAGTGGCTGAAGGCTCTGGAAACACCATATATTTT
CAGRLVAEGSGNTIYF
>NA|TRBJ2-3|TRBV27
TGTGCCAGCAGGCAGACTAGAGCCTCTAGCACAGATACGCAGTATTTT
CASRQTRASSTDTQYF
>NA|TRBJ2-7|TRBV27
TGTGCCAGCAGTTTACGGGGTTTGGGGGAGCAGTACTTC
CASSLRGLGEQYF
>NA|TRBJ2-2|TRBV7-9
TGTGCCAGCAGCTTAGCGTGGGCGAGGACCGGGGAGCTGTTTTTT
CASSLAWARTGELFF
>TRBD1|TRBJ1-3|TRBV9
TGTGCCAGCAGCGTAGGTTGGAGGGGGCGCGGGCATGGAAACACCATATATTTT
CASSVGWRGRGHGNTIYF
>TRBD1|TRBJ1-6|TRBV5-5
TGTGCCAGCAGCTTTTATTTCGGGACAGGGGATTCACCCCTCCACTTT
CASSFYFGTGDSPLHF
>TRBD2|TRBJ2-5|TRBV7-2
TGTGCCAGCACCCTGGGGAGCGGGGGCTTCCAAGAGACCCAGTACTTC
CASTLGSGGFQETQYF
>NA|TRBJ2-2|TRBV2
TGTGCCAGCAGCGGGGGCAGGGGCGCCGGGGAGCTGTTTTTT
CASSGGRGAGELFF
>NA|TRBJ1-5|TRBV27
TGTGCCAGCGGATTGGTCAAGCCCCAGCATTTT
CASGLVKPQHF
>NA|TRBJ1-4|TRBV7-9
TGTGCCAGCGGACGCCCTGGTGAAAAACTGTTTTTT
CASGRPGEKLFF
>TRBD1|TRBJ1-1|TRBV19
TGTGCCAGTAGTATCCAGACAGGGGCTGAAGCTTTCTTT
CASSIQTGAEAFF
>TRBD2|TRBJ2-1|TRBV28
TGTGCCAGCAGTTTTCGAGGACTAGAGGGGAGTCGGCAGTTCTTC
CASSFRGLEGSRQFF